This entry describes one TCR beta chain. Profiling relied on immunoSEQ multiplex PCR, and the TCRdb table lists in-frame clones only, not all of them. Of some 45,000 clones listed, almost 85% are singletons. This sample stems from a study of blood T cell repertoires in COVID-19. As for the study in general: The analysed material was cDNA or gDNA that came from T cells, B-cell-depleted T cells, or PBMCs.

The sample comprised peripheral blood. This TCR was sampled from a woman aged 60-75 years with acute or convalescent COVID-19.

DNA for the CDR3: TGCGCCAGCAGCCAGGGGGCTTCTGAAGCTTTCTTT. It is translated as CASSQGASEAFF. V usage is TRBV4-1 and J usage is TRBJ1-1; the D gene is possibly TRBD1 (6 bases). The length of the CDR3 is 12 residues. Germline CDR1 and CDR2: MGHRA and YSYEKL. Trimming stripped 3 bases from V and 6 bases from J, with 8 bases between.